A selection of T cell receptor beta chains follows, all from one sample in a study of blood T cells in healthy people across ages. TCRdb used MiXCR to reprocess the 5' RACE reads, holding one entry per CDR3 protein. The table lists 1.4 million or so distinct CDR3 sequences, roughly 43% of them singletons. The source material was blood. Every receptor here comes from a woman younger than 30 in good health. Both conserved end residues are part of each CDR3. The order of the fields is clone size, V gene, J gene, CDR3 protein. Some rows mark clone size as missing; the rest say once, few, many or name a class of expanded clone.

.	TRBV6-6	TRBJ2-1	CASTKLAGVDNEQFF
.	TRBV7-9	TRBJ1-2	CASSRRQGWYNGYTF
.	TRBV3-1	TRBJ2-5	CASSPGTARKETQYF
.	TRBV20-1	TRBJ1-1	CSALEGSGNTEAFF
.	TRBV7-8	TRBJ1-2	CASSLNQGSGGYTF
.	TRBV6-2/TRBV6-3	TRBJ2-7	CASSNLAIYEQYF
few	TRBV6-1	TRBJ2-3	CASTLRTSGGAFPDTQYF
.	TRBV4-2	TRBJ2-7	CASSQGRKVRNYEQYF
.	TRBV3-1	TRBJ1-4	CASSQDRGAFEKLFF
.	TRBV12-3/TRBV12-4	.	CASTSRQGSSYNEQYF
many	TRBV28	TRBJ2-3	CASSLANTDTQYF
.	TRBV24-1	TRBJ1-2	CATSDAGDNYGYTF
.	TRBV6-6	TRBJ2-3	CASSYQEARGSDTQYF
few	TRBV3-1	TRBJ2-3	CASRPRLAGGPDTQYF
few	TRBV12-3/TRBV12-4	TRBJ2-1	CASSRHTGEYYNEQFF
few	TRBV20-1	TRBJ1-2	CSARGDRVTINYGYTF
.	TRBV7-9	TRBJ2-1	CASSSSRDSYEQFF
many	TRBV10-2	TRBJ2-1	CASRDSYNEQFF
.	TRBV10-3	TRBJ1-2	CAISERGHGYTF
.	TRBV7-6	TRBJ2-7	CASSLVDGCYEQYF
few	TRBV18	TRBJ1-2	CASSSGQLYGYTF
.	TRBV29-1	TRBJ2-1	CSVARTSGSYNEQFF
.	TRBV29-1	TRBJ2-2	CSGLADTGELFF
.	TRBV6-2/TRBV6-3	TRBJ1-2	CASRPQGTGGVYGYTF
.	TRBV6-6	TRBJ1-2	CASSYQGDPAFCTF
.	TRBV5-1	TRBJ2-3	CASSLDAGGPHTDTQYF
.	TRBV9	TRBJ2-7	CASSVGNYNEQYF
.	TRBV6-5	TRBJ1-3	CASRLNWAGNTIYF
.	TRBV12-3/TRBV12-4	TRBJ2-1	CASSSGAGEQFF
.	TRBV5-1	TRBJ2-1	CASSYYRGTSGSGSKQFF
.	TRBV3-1	TRBJ1-1	CASSHNTGGPNTEAFF
few	TRBV9	TRBJ1-1	CASSAGGGHTEAFF
few	TRBV4-1	TRBJ1-6	CASSQDWGSSYNSPLHF
few	TRBV28	TRBJ1-2	CASSSPGGNNYGYTF
.	TRBV27	TRBJ1-6	CASSLLTGTYANSPLHF
once	TRBV29-1	TRBJ2-2	CSGQGLNTGELFF
.	TRBV15	TRBJ2-5	CATSRDSRNEQYF
few	TRBV5-4	TRBJ1-4	CASSLAGGRGKLFF
.	TRBV4-1	TRBJ2-7	CASSQEARTGVFYEQYF
.	TRBV7-2	TRBJ1-1	CASSPPGVRGLNTEAFF
.	TRBV7-2	TRBJ2-1	CASSLDRGSEQFF
.	TRBV4-3	TRBJ2-1	CASSGLNNNEQFF
few	TRBV4-1	TRBJ1-2	CASSSRPWDPNYGYTF
.	TRBV12-3/TRBV12-4	TRBJ2-3	CASSRTDSSTDTQYF
once	TRBV5-1	TRBJ1-1	CASSPGPGQREAFF
few	TRBV20-1	TRBJ1-5	CSARKQGLNQPQHF
.	TRBV4-3	TRBJ1-1	CASSRTATNTEAFF
.	TRBV7-9	TRBJ1-1	CASSLGGQGALNTEAFF
.	TRBV6-6	TRBJ1-4	CASSYSDLAKLFF
few	TRBV5-1	TRBJ2-1	CASSPEGLDEQFF
.	TRBV27	TRBJ2-1	CASSPGTSGSHNEQFF
.	TRBV28	TRBJ2-5	CASSPRNGRETQYF
few	TRBV2	TRBJ2-3	CASSDTGRGTDTQYF
many	TRBV7-2	TRBJ2-3	CASSLRAGGTTDTQYF
.	TRBV11-1	TRBJ2-1	CASAPGQGYYEQFF
few	TRBV7-2	TRBJ1-6	CASSPQRDSPLHF
.	TRBV20-1	.	CSASVTSQETQYF
.	TRBV6-5	TRBJ2-1	CASSYSRQVNEQFF